One and the same sample provided the 21 T cell receptor beta chains below, sequenced in a study of cytomegalovirus exposure and HLA in healthy donors. The PCR made use of 60 Vbeta and 13 Jbeta primers. Sequencing used immunoSEQ multiplex PCR; TCRdb keeps in-frame clones, though not all of them. The profile shows tens of thousands of clones, approximately 65% of them singletons. The sequenced sample consisted of PBMCs. These receptors all stem from a man aged 25-45 years in good health and CMV-seronegative.

This chain connects TRBV27 to TRBJ2-7, with 8 bases aligning to TRBD1. The V gene end was trimmed by 5 bases and the J gene end by 9 bases; junction bases not matched to a gene: 6. CDR1 and CDR2 from the germline V gene are MNHEY and SMNVEV (reference sequence). The CDR3 has 12 residues. In DNA form, the CDR3 reads TGTGCCAGCAGTCGCACAGGGGGTGCGCAGTACTTC. Translating it yields CASSRTGGAQYF.

The chain combines TRBV7-8 with TRBJ1-5; a possible D gene is TRBD1 (5 bases). V was clipped by 2 bases and J by 4 bases, with 9 bases between them. Germline V gene lookup returns CDR1 SGHVS and CDR2 FQNEAQ. The CDR3 consists of 14 residues. CDR3 DNA sequence: TGTGCCAGCAGCTTATCAGGGCGTAATCAGCCCCAGCATTTT. It encodes CASSLSGRNQPQHF.

This clone occurred a few times. The chain has TRBV5-6 and TRBJ1-2, with 9 nucleotides matching TRBD1. This CDR3 is 14 amino acids long. V was clipped by 4 bases and J by 5 bases; unmatched bases: 6. Germline assignment: CDR1 SGHDT and CDR2 YYEEEE. DNA of the CDR3: TGTGCCAGCAGCACGGGACAGGGCAGTTATGGCTACACCTTC. Its translation: CASSTGQGSYGYTF.

As regards this clone: At one of its ends the junction is not consistent with the germline gene, which may arise from a read error. This chain connects TRBV5-1 to TRBJ1-2, with 8 bases aligning to TRBD1. The CDR3 runs 13 residues. CDR1 is SGHRS and CDR2 is YFSETQ in the germline V gene. The CDR3 DNA follows: TGCGCCAGCAGTTTGGACAGGGTTGGTGGCTACACCTTC. The encoded protein is CASSLDRVGGYTF.

The V and J genes are TRBV19 and TRBJ1-5, with D perhaps matching TRBD1 (6 bases). The CDR3 has 15 amino acids. The germline V gene encodes CDR1 LNHDA and CDR2 SQIVND (reference sequence). Trimming took off 4 bases at V and 4 bases at J, with 14 bases between the two ends. The CDR3 DNA is TGTGCCAGTAGTACCAAAGCGGGACAAAATCAGCCCCAGCATTTT. Translating it yields CASSTKAGQNQPQHF.

This chain joins TRBV7-8 and TRBJ1-5; 8 bases match TRBD1. CDR3 size: 18 residues. With V trimmed by 5 bases and J by 2 bases, 14 bases remained unmatched. Germline V gene sequence: CDR1 SGHVS, CDR2 FQNEAQ. CDR3 region: CASSPQRTGRFGNQPQHF. The CDR3 DNA is TGTGCCAGCAGCCCACAGCGGACAGGGAGGTTTGGCAATCAGCCCCAGCATTTT.

Remarks on this clone: This CDR3 is also generated by other DNA sequences in the sample. The rearrangement uses TRBV5-1 and TRBJ2-7; D gene uncertain. Trimming took off 0 bases at V and 3 bases at J, with 10 bases between the two ends. The CDR3 consists of 14 residues. Per germline, CDR1 SGHRS and CDR2 YFSETQ. CDR3 in DNA: TGCGCCAGCAGCTTGGGGCAGGATTTCTACGAGCAGTACTTC. Its translation is CASSLGQDFYEQYF.

The chain combines TRBV25-1 with TRBJ1-1, with a possible D match to TRBD1 (5 bases). Germline values: CDR1 MGHDK, CDR2 SYGVNS. This CDR3 has 14 amino acids. The ends were cut back, 8 bases at V and 0 bases at J, with 13 bases in the middle. The CDR3 nucleotides are TGTGCCAGCGTCGAGCAGGGCATGAACACTGAAGCTTTCTTT. Translated: CASVEQGMNTEAFF.

This sequence joins TRBV30 and TRBJ2-7, with a possible D match to TRBD2 (7 bases). The CDR3 has 13 amino acids. The V gene's germline CDR1 is GTSNPN and CDR2 SVGIG (reference sequence). V lost 3 bases and J 7 bases, leaving 16 bases between the germline ends. CDR3 sequence: CAWSKGGYGEQYF. CDR3 coding DNA: TGTGCCTGGAGCAAGGGGGGGTATGGGGAGCAGTACTTC.

This clone was observed once. This chain links TRBV4-3 with TRBJ1-3, with a weak D call TRBD1 (5 bases). Trimming shortened V by 0 bases and J by 3 bases, and 12 bases separated the two germline ends. The CDR3 length is 16 residues. Germline loops: CDR1 LGHNA, CDR2 YSLEER. The CDR3 here is CASSQEDSTNGNTIYF. CDR3 in DNA: TGCGCCAGCAGCCAAGAAGACAGCACAAATGGAAACACCATATATTTT.

The gene calls are TRBV5-1 and TRBJ1-4; D gene uncertain. Germline CDR1 and CDR2: SGHRS and YFSETQ. CDR3 length: 14 residues. The ends were cut back, 0 bases at V and 7 bases at J, with 10 bases in the middle. The CDR3 DNA sequence: TGCGCCAGCAGCTTGGACCTGAACGGTGAAAAACTGTTTTTT. It codes for CASSLDLNGEKLFF.

The chain uses TRBV11-2 and TRBJ2-1, with D hard to call. Trimming removed 1 base at V and 6 bases at J, with 10 bases between. Germline V gene sequence: CDR1 SGHAT, CDR2 FQNNGV. The CDR3 contains 14 residues. This CDR3 is CASSLARLSNEQFF. The CDR3, as DNA: TGTGCCAGCAGCTTAGCGAGACTTTCCAATGAGCAGTTCTTC. The full variable domain, completed using reference TRBV11-2 and TRBJ2-1, is EAGVAQSPRYKIIEKRQSVAFWCNPISGHATLYWYQQILGQGPKLLIQFQNNGVVDDSQLPKDRFSAERLKGVDSTLKIQPAKLEDSAVYLCASSLARLSNEQFFGPGTRLTVL.

This chain joins TRBV7-2 and TRBJ2-5, with 9 bases identical to TRBD2. The CDR3 sequence is 15 residues long. CDR1 SGHTA and CDR2 FQGNSA come from the germline V gene. Germline trimming cut 3 bases from V and 5 bases from J; bases unmatched to any gene: 7. The CDR3 protein is CASSFNSGSLETQYF. The CDR3 coding sequence is TGTGCCAGCAGCTTCAATAGCGGGAGTCTCGAGACCCAGTACTTC.

J is TRBJ2-5 and V is TRBV7-3; D may be TRBD2 (6 bases). CDR3 size: 15 residues. V was trimmed by 0 bases and J by 5 bases, leaving 13 bases between them. Germline V gives CDR1 SGHTA, CDR2 FQGTGA. CDR3 coding DNA: TGTGCCAGCAGCTTAACGCGTAGTGGGAGGGAGACCCAGTACTTC. This sequence encodes CASSLTRSGRETQYF.

This chain connects TRBV7-2 to TRBJ2-5, with 11 bases that match TRBD2. Germline lookup yields CDR1 SGHTA and CDR2 FQGNSA. This CDR3 region has 19 residues. Germline trimming cut 6 bases from V and 5 bases from J; bases unmatched to any gene: 20. As DNA, the CDR3 is TGTGCCAGCAGAGAAAACCCCGGACTAGCGGGTCCTCTCCGCGAGACCCAGTACTTC. This sequence encodes CASRENPGLAGPLRETQYF.

The CDR3, as DNA: TGTGCCAGCAGTGAATTAGAGGCGACAGGGATAACTGAAGCTTTCTTT. Amino acids: CASSELEATGITEAFF. J is TRBJ1-1 and V is TRBV25-1, with TRBD1 matching over 7 bases. The ends lost 1 base at V and 5 bases at J; junction bases unmatched: 10. Germline V gene data show CDR1 as MGHDK and CDR2 as SYGVNS. This CDR3 comprises 16 residues.

The sample holds one count of this clone. The rearrangement uses TRBV4-3 and TRBJ2-7; 11 bases match TRBD2. V shed 1 base, J shed 3 bases, and the junction held 2 bases outside the gene matches. The germline V gene has CDR1 LGHNA and CDR2 YSLEER. The CDR3 totals 15 residues. This CDR3 is CASSQGLAGSYEQYF. CDR3 nucleotide sequence: TGCGCCAGCAGCCAAGGACTAGCGGGGAGCTACGAGCAGTACTTC.

This chain links TRBV5-6 with TRBJ1-1; D not resolved. Trimming shortened V by 2 bases and J by 2 bases, and 7 bases separated the two germline ends. CDR3 size: 13 residues. Germline CDR1 is SGHDT and CDR2 is YYEEEE. The CDR3 DNA reads TGTGCCAGCAGCTTTAATCGTAACACTGAAGCTTTCTTT. Translation: CASSFNRNTEAFF.

The chain recombines TRBV11-1 with TRBJ2-5; TRBD1 is a possible D gene (6 bases). This CDR3 has 12 residues. The germline V and J ends were trimmed by 1 base and 9 bases, with 9 bases remaining between them. CDR1 and CDR2 (germline): SGHAT, FQDESV (reference sequence). The CDR3 region is CASSLGQGSQYF. The CDR3 bases are TGTGCCAGCAGCTTAGGCCAGGGGTCCCAGTACTTC.

The rearrangement links TRBV27 to TRBJ1-1, with a tentative D call TRBD1 (6 bases). Trimming removed 5 bases from V and 3 bases from J, with 13 bases in between. From germline, CDR1 is MNHEY and CDR2 SMNVEV (reference sequence). The CDR3 consists of 14 residues. The CDR3 bases are TGTGCCAGCAGTCCCCAGGGGACCCACACTGAAGCTTTCTTT. Translated: CASSPQGTHTEAFF.

This chain connects TRBV27 to TRBJ1-2; tentatively, D is TRBD1 (5 bases). Trimming shortened V by 2 bases and J by 4 bases, and 8 bases separated the two germline ends. Germline V gives CDR1 MNHEY, CDR2 SMNVEV (reference sequence). The CDR3 sequence is 13 residues long. CDR3 bases: TGTGCCAGCAGTTTACAGGGAAGCTATGGCTACACCTTC. It translates to CASSLQGSYGYTF.